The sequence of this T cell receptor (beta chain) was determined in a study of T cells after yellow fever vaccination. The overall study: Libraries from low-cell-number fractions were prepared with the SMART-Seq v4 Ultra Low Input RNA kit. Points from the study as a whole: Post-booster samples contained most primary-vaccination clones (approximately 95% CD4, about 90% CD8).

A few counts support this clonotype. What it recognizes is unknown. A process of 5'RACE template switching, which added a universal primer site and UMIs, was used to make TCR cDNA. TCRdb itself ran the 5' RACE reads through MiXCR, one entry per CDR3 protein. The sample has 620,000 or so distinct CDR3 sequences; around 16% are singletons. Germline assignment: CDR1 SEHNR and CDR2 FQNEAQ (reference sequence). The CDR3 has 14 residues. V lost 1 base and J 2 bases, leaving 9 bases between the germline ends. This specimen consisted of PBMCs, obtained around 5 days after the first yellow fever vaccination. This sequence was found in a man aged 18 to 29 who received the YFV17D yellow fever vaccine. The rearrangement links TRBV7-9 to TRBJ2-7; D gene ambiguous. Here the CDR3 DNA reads TGTGCCAGCAGCTTAGAGGTCACCACCTACGAGCAGTACTTC. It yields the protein CASSLEVTTYEQYF. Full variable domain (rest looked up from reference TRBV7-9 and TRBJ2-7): DTGVSQNPRHKITKRGQNVTFRCDPISEHNRLYWYRQTLGQGPEFLTYFQNEAQLEKSRLLSDRFSAERPKGSFSTLEIQRTEQGDSAMYLCASSLEVTTYEQYFGPGTRLTVT.